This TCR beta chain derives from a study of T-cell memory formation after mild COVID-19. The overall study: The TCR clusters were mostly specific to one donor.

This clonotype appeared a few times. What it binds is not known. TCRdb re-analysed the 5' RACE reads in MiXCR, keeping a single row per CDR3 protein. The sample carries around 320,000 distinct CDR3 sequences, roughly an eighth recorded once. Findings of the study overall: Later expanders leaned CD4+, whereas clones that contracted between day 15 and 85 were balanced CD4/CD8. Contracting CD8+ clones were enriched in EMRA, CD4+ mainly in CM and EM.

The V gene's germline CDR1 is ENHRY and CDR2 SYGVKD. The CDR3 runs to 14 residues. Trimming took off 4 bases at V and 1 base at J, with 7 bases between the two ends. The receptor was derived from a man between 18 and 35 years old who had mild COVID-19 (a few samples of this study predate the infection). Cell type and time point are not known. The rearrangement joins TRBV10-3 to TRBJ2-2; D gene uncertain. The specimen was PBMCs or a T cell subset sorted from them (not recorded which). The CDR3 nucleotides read TGTGCCATCAGTGGTGGCATGAACACCGGGGAGCTGTTTTTT. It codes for CAISGGMNTGELFF.